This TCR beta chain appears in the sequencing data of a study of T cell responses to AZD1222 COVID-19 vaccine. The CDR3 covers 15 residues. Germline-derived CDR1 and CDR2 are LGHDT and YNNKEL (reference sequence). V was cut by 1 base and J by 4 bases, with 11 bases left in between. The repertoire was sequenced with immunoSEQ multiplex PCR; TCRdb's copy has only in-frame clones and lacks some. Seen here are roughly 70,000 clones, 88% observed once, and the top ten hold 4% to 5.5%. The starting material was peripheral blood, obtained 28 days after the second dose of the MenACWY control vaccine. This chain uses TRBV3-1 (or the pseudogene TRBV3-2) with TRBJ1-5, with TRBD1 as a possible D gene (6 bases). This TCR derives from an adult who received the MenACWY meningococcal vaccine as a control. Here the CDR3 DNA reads TGTGCCAGCAGCCAAGGTACGGGGGCTAATCAGCCCCAGCATTTT. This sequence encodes CASSQGTGANQPQHF.